This TCR beta chain derives from a study of CD8+ T cells in alopecia areata. Trimming took 3 bases from V and 0 from J, leaving 7 bases between them. From germline, CDR1 is NSHNY and CDR2 SYGAGN. CDR3 length: 13 residues. Isolated RNA was reverse transcribed into cDNA used as the sequencing template. Profiling relied on immunoSEQ multiplex PCR, and the TCRdb table lists in-frame clones only, not all of them. The record shows 270,000 or so clones for this sample, with no singletons present. Cutaneous lymph nodes were pooled and cells sorted by CD4, CD8alpha, NKG2D, NKG2ACE and more. With regard to this clone: Germline and genes: mouse. The read is 4 residues too short to cover the CDR3 end, so that end is filled in from the germline J gene. Other DNA variants within this sample encode the same CDR3.

This clonotype originated in a C3H/HeJ mouse with alopecia areata. MHC haplotype of the mouse line: H2-k. The chain couples TRBV13-1 to TRBJ2-7; D gene uncertain. The sample comprised CD4+ T cells sorted from a lymph node. The sequenced CDR3 bases are TGTGCCAGCAGTGGCAGGAGCTCCTAT. It yields the protein CASSGRSSY. The whole CDR3 is CASSGRSSYEQYF.